The 27 T cell receptor beta chains reported below all come from one sample, sequenced in a study of PD-1 blockade in mismatch repair-deficient tumors. This table comes from immunoSEQ multiplex PCR, and its TCRdb copy is limited to in-frame clones, with some not included. The sample has approximately 50,000 clones, around four fifths seen once. Material: peripheral blood, obtained 4 weeks after starting pembrolizumab. Receptors were obtained from an adult with mismatch repair-deficient cancer.

The chain couples TRBV11-2 to TRBJ2-3; 10 nucleotides line up with TRBD2. The CDR3 is 15 residues long. The germline gives CDR1 SGHAT, CDR2 FQNNGV. Unmatched junction bases numbered 4, after V lost 3 bases and J lost 4 bases. CDR3 in amino acids: CASSLASGRADTQYF. In DNA, the CDR3 is TGTGCCAGCAGCTTGGCAAGCGGGAGGGCAGATACGCAGTATTTT.

This clone was counted once. The rearrangement joins TRBV6-5 to TRBJ2-7, with 7 positions matching TRBD1. The CDR3 is 14 amino acids. Trimming took 5 bases from V and 0 from J; bases not matched to a gene: 4. CDR1 and CDR2 (germline): MNHEY, SVGAGI. Here the CDR3 reads CASSPGQTSYEQYF. The CDR3 nucleotides are TGTGCCAGCAGTCCGGGACAGACCTCCTACGAGCAGTACTTC.

The rearrangement joins TRBV5-6 to TRBJ1-2; D is perhaps TRBD1 (5 bases). V was shortened by 2 bases and J by 4 bases, with 24 bases between the two germline ends. Germline CDR1 reads SGHDT; CDR2 reads YYEEEE. There are 18 residues in the CDR3. The CDR3 region is CASSLHPGGLSGTYGYTF. As DNA, the CDR3 is TGTGCCAGCAGCTTACACCCTGGGGGACTCTCGGGGACCTATGGCTACACCTTC. The whole variable domain, remainder taken from reference TRBV5-6 and TRBJ1-2, is DAGVTQSPTHLIKTRGQQVTLRCSPKSGHDTVSWYQQALGQGPQFIFQYYEEEERQRGNFPDRFSGHQFPNYSSELNVNALLLGDSALYLCASSLHPGGLSGTYGYTFGSGTRLTVV.

The J gene is TRBJ2-7, the V gene TRBV6-5; D call uncertain. Trimming pared 4 bases from V and 7 bases from J, leaving 11 bases between. CDR1 and CDR2 (germline): MNHEY, SVGAGI. The CDR3 length is 12 residues. In nucleotides, the CDR3 is TGTGCCAGCAGTTCACCCCTGCGTGAGCAGTACTTC. It specifies CASSSPLREQYF.

The DNA for the CDR3 is TGCGCCAGCAGCCCTACTAAGACAGGGATCGGCTACACCTTC. It translates to CASSPTKTGIGYTF. The V call is TRBV10-1, the J call TRBJ1-2; 7 bases map to TRBD1. The CDR3 has 14 residues. The junction had 12 bases not matched to a gene; V was cut back by 6 bases and J by 8 bases. Germline values: CDR1 WNHNN, CDR2 SYGVQD (reference sequence).

In its sample, this clone was seen once. This chain joins TRBV18 and TRBJ2-3; unclear D gene. V was trimmed by 2 bases and J by 4 bases, leaving 7 bases between them. From germline, CDR1 is KGHSH and CDR2 LQKENI. This CDR3 has 13 residues. The CDR3 here is CASSPLLSDTQYF. The CDR3 bases are TGTGCCAGCTCACCATTATTGTCAGATACGCAGTATTTT.

The J gene is TRBJ2-3, the V gene TRBV9; 8 bases match TRBD2. CDR1 and CDR2 (germline): SGDLS, YYNGEE. The CDR3 runs 15 residues. V lost 1 base, J lost 4 bases, and 5 bases stayed unmatched. The CDR3 spells CASSVRLASADTQYF. For the CDR3, the DNA is TGTGCCAGCAGCGTAAGACTAGCGTCGGCAGATACGCAGTATTTT.

The rearrangement uses TRBV18 and TRBJ2-1, with 9 positions matching TRBD1. V lost 2 bases and J lost 9; bases outside the gene matches: 5. The CDR3 contains 14 residues. Germline CDR1 reads KGHSH; CDR2 reads LQKENI. The DNA for the CDR3 is TGTGCCAGCTCACCAATGGACAGGGGCACTGAGCAGTTCTTC. As protein: CASSPMDRGTEQFF.

The V and J genes are TRBV7-3 and TRBJ2-1; D possibly corresponds to TRBD2 (5 bases). Germline CDR1 is SGHTA and CDR2 is FQGTGA. Between the trimmed V and J ends, which lost 1 base and 8 bases, there was a span of 15 bases. CDR3 length: 15 amino acids. DNA of the CDR3: TGTGCCAGCAGCTTAATCTTTGGCGGAGCGGATGAGCAGTTCTTC. This codes for CASSLIFGGADEQFF. The full variable domain, its missing parts supplied by reference TRBV7-3 and TRBJ2-1, is GAGVSQTPSNKVTEKGKYVELRCDPISGHTALYWYRQSLGQGPEFLIYFQGTGAADDSGLPNDRFFAVRPEGSVSTLKIQRTERGDSAVYLCASSLIFGGADEQFFGPGTRLTVL.

This chain connects TRBV27 to TRBJ1-1; D may be TRBD1 (5 bases). The CDR3 runs to 15 residues. From germline, CDR1 is MNHEY and CDR2 SMNVEV (reference sequence). V lost 7 bases, J lost 0 bases, and 15 bases lay in between. In DNA form, the CDR3 reads TGTGCCAGCATTAACTCAGGAGGGGTGAACACTGAAGCTTTCTTT. It is translated as CASINSGGVNTEAFF.

In nucleotides, the CDR3 is TGTGCCAGCAGCTTTTCTAGCTGGGAATACAATGAGCAGTTCTTC. As protein: CASSFSSWEYNEQFF. The chain joins TRBV5-6 to TRBJ2-1; the D gene is possibly TRBD2 (5 bases). Germline V gene sequence: CDR1 SGHDT, CDR2 YYEEEE. With 2 bases removed from V and 4 bases from J, the gap between germline ends came to 13 bases. The CDR3 is 15 residues long.

This clone is medium-sized in the sample. The chain couples TRBV18 to TRBJ2-2; 7 bases agree with TRBD1. The trim removed 3 bases at V and 3 bases at J, leaving 7 bases unmatched. The CDR3 runs to 16 residues. Looked up from germline, CDR1 is KGHSH and CDR2 is LQKENI. The CDR3 nucleotides are TGTGCCAGCTCACCCACTAACAGGGGCGACACCGGGGAGCTGTTTTTT. Encoded protein: CASSPTNRGDTGELFF.

The V and J genes are TRBV14 and TRBJ2-1; 7 bases agree with TRBD2. This CDR3 is built from 16 residues. J lost 1 base, V lost 2 bases, and 5 bases had no gene match. CDR1 and CDR2 from the germline V gene are SGHDN and FVKESK. As DNA, the CDR3 is TGTGCCAGCAGCCAACGACTAGCCTTTTCCTACAATGAGCAGTTCTTC. It translates to CASSQRLAFSYNEQFF. The variable domain in full, completed from reference TRBV14 and TRBJ2-1, reads EAGVTQFPSHSVIEKGQTVTLRCDPISGHDNLYWYRRVMGKEIKFLLHFVKESKQDESGMPNNRFLAERTGGTYSTLKVQPAELEDSGVYFCASSQRLAFSYNEQFFGPGTRLTVL.

V is TRBV9 and J is TRBJ2-7, with 9 bases aligning to TRBD1. Germline V gene data show CDR1 as SGDLS and CDR2 as YYNGEE. This CDR3 has 15 amino acids. The ends lost 3 bases at V and 6 bases at J; junction bases unmatched: 10. This CDR3 is CASSDLPGTGREQYF. DNA for the CDR3: TGTGCCAGCAGCGACCTCCCCGGGACAGGGCGCGAGCAGTACTTC.

The chain carries TRBV7-2 and TRBJ2-3; TRBD2 might be the D (6 bases). V shed 5 bases and J shed 4 bases, with 16 bases lying between them. The CDR3 is made up of 15 amino acids. The germline V gene encodes CDR1 SGHTA and CDR2 FQGNSA. The CDR3, as DNA: TGTGCCAGCAGCCTCCGGGACTTTGCTTCAGATACGCAGTATTTT. It specifies CASSLRDFASDTQYF.

This clone was found a few times. The rearrangement links TRBV6-5 to TRBJ1-2, with 7 bases fitting TRBD1. This CDR3 has 11 amino acids. V shed 10 bases, J shed 8 bases, and the junction held 7 bases outside the gene matches. Germline V gene data show CDR1 as MNHEY and CDR2 as SVGAGI. The CDR3 region is CATKTGRGYTF. The DNA of the CDR3 is TGTGCCACCAAGACAGGGAGAGGCTACACCTTC.

V and J are TRBV7-2 and TRBJ1-3; D remains ambiguous. Germline values: CDR1 SGHTA, CDR2 FQGNSA. V was pared by 1 base and J by 0 bases, with 7 bases between. The CDR3 spans 15 residues. The CDR3 loop reads CASSLVSSSGNTIYF. CDR3 in DNA: TGTGCCAGCAGCTTAGTTTCGAGCTCTGGAAACACCATATATTTT.

The V call is TRBV9, the J call TRBJ2-2; tentative D call: TRBD2 (6 bases). The CDR3 is 14 amino acids. The germline CDR1 and CDR2 sequences are SGDLS and YYNGEE. The ends were cut back, 4 bases at V and 6 bases at J, with 13 bases in the middle. DNA of the CDR3: TGTGCCAGCAGCATATCGGGAGTCCCCGGGGAGCTGTTTTTT. This translates into CASSISGVPGELFF.

This sequence joins TRBV11-2 and TRBJ2-3; D uncertain. There are 14 residues in the CDR3. V lost 5 bases to trimming and J lost 1 base, with 10 bases between them. Germline V CDR1 and CDR2: SGHAT, FQNNGV. CDR3 nucleotides: TGTGCCAGCAGCCCAGGACCCGGCACAGATACGCAGTATTTT. Residues: CASSPGPGTDTQYF.

This clone was counted a single time. The chain carries TRBV6-5 and TRBJ1-2; 7 positions agree with TRBD1. V lost 6 bases to trimming and J lost 5 bases; unmatched junction nucleotides: 9. Germline CDR1 reads MNHEY; CDR2 reads SVGAGI. The length of the CDR3 is 14 residues. CDR3 protein: CASSVRGPVYGYTF. The CDR3 DNA reads TGTGCCAGCAGCGTAAGGGGGCCAGTATATGGCTACACCTTC.

The chain carries TRBV6-1 and TRBJ2-7, with 10 bases lining up with TRBD2. The junction had 10 bases not matched to a gene; V was cut back by 2 bases and J by 0 bases. The CDR3 runs to 18 residues. Germline V CDR1 and CDR2: MNHNS, SASEGT. CDR3 nucleotide sequence: TGTGCCAGCAGTGAATCACGAAAATGGACTAGCGGCTCCTACGAGCAGTACTTC. This encodes CASSESRKWTSGSYEQYF.

This clone was seen only once. The V call is TRBV9, the J call TRBJ2-3, with 8 bases that match TRBD2. The CDR3 runs 14 residues. Germline trimming cut 5 bases from V and 0 bases from J; bases unmatched to any gene: 2. The germline gives CDR1 SGDLS, CDR2 YYNGEE. The CDR3 DNA reads as TGTGCCAGCAGTGCTAGCGGGAGCACAGATACGCAGTATTTT. Translating gives CASSASGSTDTQYF.

This chain joins TRBV18 and TRBJ2-7; 8 nucleotides agree with TRBD2. V shed 2 bases, J shed 4 bases, and the junction held 7 bases outside the gene matches. From germline, CDR1 is KGHSH and CDR2 LQKENI. The CDR3 runs 15 residues. CDR3 in amino acids: CASSPRGSGIYEQYF. The CDR3 DNA sequence: TGTGCCAGCTCACCAAGGGGTAGCGGGATATACGAGCAGTACTTC.

The chain employs TRBV11-3 and TRBJ1-1; TRBD1 might be the D (6 bases). With 0 bases removed from V and 3 bases from J, the gap between germline ends came to 17 bases. The CDR3 is 17 amino acids. Germline values: CDR1 SGHNT, CDR2 YENEEA. The CDR3 here is CASSLERTQTGYTEAFF. DNA of the CDR3: TGTGCCAGCAGCTTAGAAAGGACCCAGACAGGCTACACTGAAGCTTTCTTT.

This clone occurred a few times. The rearrangement links TRBV29-1 to TRBJ1-1; 8 positions agree with TRBD1. The V segment lost 5 bases and the J segment 5 bases; nucleotides outside the gene matches: 10. The length of the CDR3 is 14 residues. Germline CDR1 SQVTM, CDR2 ANQGSEA. This CDR3 reads CSVQTGGGRTEAFF. The CDR3 coding sequence is TGCAGCGTTCAAACAGGGGGGGGAAGGACTGAAGCTTTCTTT.

This chain links TRBV7-3 with TRBJ2-1; 7 bases are a match to TRBD1. With V trimmed by 5 bases and J by 10 bases, 8 bases remained unmatched. CDR1 is SGHTA, CDR2 FQGTGA, per germline. The CDR3 has 13 residues. CDR3 bases: TGTGCCAGCAGCCTGGGGACAGAAAGGGAGCAGTTCTTC. Protein product: CASSLGTEREQFF.

This clone was observed once. The V and J genes are TRBV27 and TRBJ2-7, with TRBD2 matching over 8 bases. Germline V lookup: CDR1 MNHEY, CDR2 SMNVEV (reference sequence). After removal of 8 bases from V and 2 bases from J, the junction contained 5 bases not matched to a gene. The CDR3 length is 13 residues. The CDR3 protein is CASGRTSTYEQYF. DNA for the CDR3: TGTGCCAGCGGCCGGACTAGCACCTACGAGCAGTACTTC.